This T cell receptor beta chain was sequenced during a study of T cell clusters in autoimmune cytopenias. Regarding the study as a whole: No cluster-lack signature appeared between secondary cytopenia and chronic lymphocytic leukemia patients, apparently due to lymphoma masking. TRB repertoire shifts in secondary cytopenia and chronic lymphocytic leukemia mostly reflected lymphoma, not autoimmunity.

The CDR3 has 15 residues. Germline CDR1 is DFQATT and CDR2 is SNEGSKA (reference sequence). TRB rearrangements were amplified by touch-down multiplex PCR with mixed TRB-A/B primers. TCRdb reprocessed the multiplex PCR reads; each CDR3 protein has one entry and no DNA is given. The table for this sample gives 2,500 to 3,500 distinct CDR3 sequences. Regarding this clonotype: What it binds is unknown.

TRB amplification used 250 ng of peripheral blood genomic DNA. The sample comprised peripheral blood. This receptor was identified in a human donor with an autoimmune cytopenia or autoimmune hepatitis (not recorded which). The genes are TRBV20-1 and TRBJ1-5; TCRdb's D gene call, TRBD1, goes unchecked for lack of DNA. The CDR3 spells CSARDGGQLNQPQHF.